These T cell receptor beta chains were read from a single sample in a study of blood T cell repertoires in COVID-19. Sequencing was performed with immunoSEQ multiplex PCR; in TCRdb, only in-frame clones are kept and a portion is missing. Of about 370,000 clones listed, 70% to 90% were seen once; the top ten hold approximately 3%. Sequenced: peripheral blood. The receptors come from a woman aged 30 to 39 with COVID-19, enrolled during active disease. The CDR3 runs from the conserved cysteine through the conserved F or W. A D gene is named only where the DNA matches it firmly. Only some rows state a clone size, as once, few, many or a class for expanded clones.

v_gene,d_gene,j_gene,abundance,CDR3nt,CDR3aa
TRBV5-6,-,TRBJ1-6,-,TGTGCCAGCAGCCATCTCGACAGCTATAATTCACCCCTCCACTTT,CASSHLDSYNSPLHF
TRBV3-1/TRBV3-2,-,TRBJ1-1,-,TGTGCCAGCAGCCACCTGACAAGCATGAACACTGAAGCTTTCTTT,CASSHLTSMNTEAFF
TRBV29-1,-,TRBJ1-2,-,TGCAGCGTTGTTGAGGGCGACGGCTATGGCTACACCTTC,CSVVEGDGYGYTF
TRBV28,TRBD2,TRBJ2-5,-,TGTGCCAGCAGTTTTCCTAGCGGGGGGGCAAAGACCCAGTACTTC,CASSFPSGGAKTQYF
TRBV5-1,-,TRBJ2-3,-,TGCGCCAGCAGCTTGGGTACAAGGACAGAGACAGATACGCAGTATTTT,CASSLGTRTETDTQYF
TRBV19,TRBD2,TRBJ2-2,-,TGTGCCACCACGGGCGGGAGTCGTACCGGGGAGCTGTTTTTT,CATTGGSRTGELFF
TRBV3-1/TRBV3-2,-,TRBJ2-3,-,TGTGCCAGCAGCCAAGATCAATATACGCAGTATTTT,CASSQDQYTQYF
TRBV19,TRBD1,TRBJ1-2,-,TGTGCCAGTAGTATTAACCGGGACAGGGGGTGCTATGGCTACACCTTC,CASSINRDRGCYGYTF
TRBV6-1,-,TRBJ2-7,-,TGTGCCAGCAGTGAATTCCTGACAAACTCTGCCTACGAGCAGTACTTC,CASSEFLTNSAYEQYF
TRBV6-5,-,TRBJ2-3,-,TGTGCCAGCAGCCCGAACAGGGTTACAGATACGCAGTATTTT,CASSPNRVTDTQYF
TRBV11-2,TRBD2,TRBJ2-5,once,TGTGCCAGCAGCTTAGATTTAGACCCGGGGGGGACCCAGTACTTC,CASSLDLDPGGTQYF
TRBV12-3/TRBV12-4,-,TRBJ2-3,-,TGTGCCACCTCAGGGGGGAGCACAGATACGCAGTATTTT,CATSGGSTDTQYF
TRBV7-9,-,TRBJ2-2,-,TGTGCCAGCAGCTTAGCGGGAGGTATCGCCGGGGAGCTGTTTTTT,CASSLAGGIAGELFF
TRBV20-1,-,TRBJ1-4,-,TGCAGTGCTAGTGCGCCTCTCGGGACTCTTGAAAAACTGTTTTTT,CSASAPLGTLEKLFF
TRBV5-6,-,TRBJ1-3,-,TGTGCCAGCAGCTTGCCTCCGGGCTCTGGAAACACCATATATTTT,CASSLPPGSGNTIYF
TRBV9,-,TRBJ1-2,-,TGTGCCAGCAGCGGCCGCGAAACTCATCTATATGGCTACACCTTC,CASSGRETHLYGYTF
TRBV4-3,-,TRBJ1-1,once,TGCGCCAGCAGCCAAGTTCTGGGGGAGGCTGAAGCTTTCTTT,CASSQVLGEAEAFF
TRBV7-5,-,TRBJ2-3,few,TGTGCCAGAAGCCCTAGGACAGGGAGAGGGACAGATACGCAGTATTTT,CARSPRTGRGTDTQYF
TRBV3-1/TRBV3-2,-,TRBJ1-2,-,TGTGCCAGCAGCCAAGGAGGCGGGATGAGGGGCTACACCTTC,CASSQGGGMRGYTF
TRBV6-2/TRBV6-3,-,TRBJ1-5,-,TGTGCCAGCAGTTACTTGGGGACGGGGGATTATAGCAATCAGCCCCAGCATTTT,CASSYLGTGDYSNQPQHF
TRBV21-1,-,TRBJ2-3,-,TGTGCCAGCAGCTTTAGGAGGGACCTAGCGGGAGGGCCGGGGACAGATACGCAGTATTTT,CASSFRRDLAGGPGTDTQYF
TRBV19,TRBD1,TRBJ2-5,-,TGTGCCAGTACCTCGACAGGGTTGAGGGAGACCCAGTACTTC,CASTSTGLRETQYF
TRBV7-2,TRBD2,TRBJ2-3,-,TGTGCCAGCGCTAGCGGAGACACAGATACGCAGTATTTT,CASASGDTDTQYF
TRBV28,-,TRBJ1-2,-,TGTGCCAGTACGGACGGACTGGCGGAACTTAGGTATGGCTACACCTTC,CASTDGLAELRYGYTF
TRBV5-1,TRBD1,TRBJ2-5,-,TGCGCCAGCAGCCCCGGACAGGTCATAGCAGAGACCCAGTACTTC,CASSPGQVIAETQYF
TRBV7-2,TRBD2,TRBJ2-7,-,TGTGCCAGCAGCGATTATCCGCCCGGACTAGCGGGGGTAAGCTACGAGCAGTACTTC,CASSDYPPGLAGVSYEQYF
TRBV28,-,TRBJ2-7,-,TGTGCCAGCAGTTTATCCCAGTCCTACGAGCAGTACTTC,CASSLSQSYEQYF
TRBV19,-,TRBJ1-1,-,TGTGCCAGTAGTTTACAGGGAAGGGACACTGAAGCTTTCTTT,CASSLQGRDTEAFF
TRBV28,TRBD2,TRBJ2-7,once,TGTGCCAGTACTACTACCGGGGGGTCCTTCTACGAGCAGTACTTC,CASTTTGGSFYEQYF
TRBV30,TRBD2,TRBJ2-3,-,TGTGCCTGGAGTGCAACTAGCGGCACAGATACGCAGTATTTT,CAWSATSGTDTQYF
TRBV5-1,TRBD2,TRBJ2-1,once,TGCGCCAGCAGCTTGGGGGTAGCGGGAGGTCTAGATGAGCAGTTCTTC,CASSLGVAGGLDEQFF
TRBV27,-,TRBJ2-7,-,TGTGCCAGCAGTTATGGAGCCGCGAGCTCCTACGAGCAGTACTTC,CASSYGAASSYEQYF
TRBV5-1,-,TRBJ2-3,-,TGCGCCAGCAGCTTATCAGAGGGAAAGCAGTATTTT,CASSLSEGKQYF
TRBV5-1,-,TRBJ1-1,-,TGCGCCAGCAGCTTGGATGACAGTTTTGAAGCTTTCTTT,CASSLDDSFEAFF
TRBV4-3,TRBD2,TRBJ2-3,-,TGCGCCAGCAGCCAAGATATTTCGGGACTATCGACAGATACGCAGTATTTT,CASSQDISGLSTDTQYF
TRBV7-9,-,TRBJ1-1,-,TGTGCCAGCAGCTTAAGGCAGGGAGGGACTGAAGCTTTCTTT,CASSLRQGGTEAFF
TRBV30,-,TRBJ1-2,-,TGTGCCTGGGTGCCAGGCCTTACTCTTAACTATGGCTACACCTTC,CAWVPGLTLNYGYTF
TRBV7-2,TRBD1,TRBJ1-1,once,TGTGCCAGCAGCACGTACCAGGGGGCTGAAGCTTTCTTT,CASSTYQGAEAFF
TRBV6-5,-,TRBJ1-5,-,TGTGCCAGCAGGGGGGGTTCCGATCAGCCCCAGCATTTT,CASRGGSDQPQHF
TRBV12-5,-,TRBJ2-5,-,TGTGCTAGTGGTTTGGACGTCGGGACCCAGTACTTC,CASGLDVGTQYF
TRBV19,TRBD2,TRBJ2-3,few,TGTGCCAGTAGTTCGGGGCGGGGGGTAGCAGATACGCAGTATTTT,CASSSGRGVADTQYF
TRBV5-1,TRBD2,TRBJ2-1,-,TGCGCCAGCAGCTTGGAGCCGCGGGAGGGCCGTGAGCAGTTCTTC,CASSLEPREGREQFF
TRBV7-9,-,TRBJ2-1,-,TGTGCCAGCAGCTTAGGGGCCGGCGATGAGCAGTTCTTC,CASSLGAGDEQFF
TRBV18,-,TRBJ1-1,-,TGTGCCAGCTCACCATCGGACTCCGGGTATGCTTTCTTT,CASSPSDSGYAFF
TRBV11-3,TRBD2,TRBJ2-1,once,TGTGCCAGCAGCTTGGTAAGCGGGAGTTCCACCGATGAGCAGTTCTTC,CASSLVSGSSTDEQFF
TRBV4-1,-,TRBJ1-3,-,TGCGCCAGCAGCCCGGTCCTCGGGGGATCTGGAAACACCATATATTTT,CASSPVLGGSGNTIYF
TRBV18,TRBD2,TRBJ2-5,-,TGTGCCAGCTCACCCCTGAGGACTAGTGAAGGAGAGACCCAGTACTTC,CASSPLRTSEGETQYF
TRBV2,-,TRBJ1-4,-,TGTGCCAGCATTAAGAGAACATGGGGGCCGGGAGAAAAACTGTTTTTT,CASIKRTWGPGEKLFF
TRBV12-5,TRBD1,TRBJ2-1,-,TGTGCTAGTGGTTTGAGGCAGGGGGCGGCAAATGAGCAGTTCTTC,CASGLRQGAANEQFF
TRBV5-4,-,TRBJ2-5,-,TGTGCCAGCAGTTCGACCTCCGGAGGGGTAGAGACCCAGTACTTC,CASSSTSGGVETQYF
TRBV29-1,TRBD1,TRBJ1-2,-,TGCAGCGTAGCTAAAGACAGGGAACTCTGGTATGGCTACACCTTC,CSVAKDRELWYGYTF
TRBV18,-,TRBJ1-2,-,TGTGCCAGCTCGGCGCAGGGTAGCTATGGCTACACCTTC,CASSAQGSYGYTF
TRBV25-1,TRBD1,TRBJ1-2,-,TGTGCCAGCTCTCGGGACAGGGCCCCCGATGGCTACACCTTC,CASSRDRAPDGYTF
TRBV21-1,-,TRBJ2-7,-,TGTGCCGGATACCGGGAGGGGGCTCAGTACTTC,CAGYREGAQYF
TRBV4-3,-,TRBJ2-2,-,TGCGCCAGCAGCCAAGATTCGAAGTTCGGCGGGGAGCTGTTTTTT,CASSQDSKFGGELFF
TRBV11-3,-,TRBJ2-3,once,TGTGCCAGCAGCTCGGGACTTCTTACAATGGATACGCAGTATTTT,CASSSGLLTMDTQYF
TRBV6-6,TRBD1,TRBJ2-7,-,TGTGCCAGCAGTTACCCCCGAGACAGGGGGAGCGACGAGCAGTACTTC,CASSYPRDRGSDEQYF